This T cell receptor beta chain was identified in a study of T-cell reconstitution after alpha-beta-depleted transplantation in children. Study-level findings and limits: Diversity of TCRbeta at day 60 was high in some patients, arising from surviving recipient T cells and thymic progenitors. By about two months after transplant, alpha-beta T cells reportedly arose from several hundred graft clones that had expanded. A year post-transplant, T-cell counts and diversity derived mostly from newly produced T cells.

Germline V gene lookup returns CDR1 LGHDT and CDR2 YNNKEL (reference sequence). The CDR3 spans 12 residues. V lost 5 bases, J lost 5 bases, and 9 bases lay in between. Unique molecular identifiers were used in preparing the TCRbeta library. MiXCR was run by TCRdb on the PCR reads, yielding one entry per CDR3 protein. The table lists roughly 52,000 distinct CDR3 sequences, 5.5% to 7.5% of them singletons. This clonotype occurred a few times. Its specificity is not known. Sequenced material: PBMCs, mostly from graft donor cells, taken 60 days after TCRalphabeta/CD19-depleted stem cell transplant. This chain joins TRBV3-1 and TRBJ1-2; D remains ambiguous. The TCR originated in a female patient aged 2-9 years who had a stem cell transplant for aplastic anemia, so the T cells may come from the graft donor. This chain's CDR3 is CASSGRVYGYTF. In nucleotides, the CDR3 is TGTGCCAGCAGCGGGAGGGTATATGGCTACACCTTC.